What follows are 32 T cell receptor beta chains derived from one specimen sequenced in a study of technical replicates of blood from a handful of donors. Only in-frame clones appear in the TCRdb table, and some are missing; sequencing was by immunoSEQ multiplex PCR. The repertoire holds some 62,000 clones, around 84% seen once, with 4.5% to 5.5% in the top ten. Sample: PBMCs. The receptors here all came from a human donor in good health. Some clones in this sample may be carry-over from other donors' samples.

CDR3 region: CASSLARAGSEETQYF. In DNA, the CDR3 is TGCGCCAGCAGCTTGGCCAGGGCGGGGTCTGAAGAGACCCAGTACTTC. The rearrangement joins TRBV5-1 to TRBJ2-5, with D possibly being TRBD2 (6 bases). Germline lookup yields CDR1 SGHRS and CDR2 YFSETQ. Trimming cost V 0 bases and J 3 bases, with 15 bases left between them. The CDR3 is 16 amino acids.

This chain uses TRBV4-1 with TRBJ2-7; D is possibly TRBD1 (5 bases). This CDR3 is built from 16 residues. Germline V gene sequence: CDR1 MGHRA, CDR2 YSYEKL. Trimming shortened V by 5 bases and J by 2 bases, and 19 bases separated the two germline ends. Written as DNA, the CDR3 is TGCGCCAGCAGCAGGGGATTTGGGCCGCCTCCCTACGAGCAGTACTTC. Amino acids: CASSRGFGPPPYEQYF.

This clone was counted between two and nine times. The V call is TRBV19, the J call TRBJ2-7; 7 bases match TRBD2. This CDR3 region has 14 residues. Germline CDR1 LNHDA, CDR2 SQIVND (reference sequence). Trimming removed 6 bases from V and 1 base from J; junction bases left unmatched: 6. The CDR3 bases are TGTGCCAGTAGAAGGGACTACTCATCCTACGAGCAGTACTTC. Protein sequence: CASRRDYSSYEQYF.

The chain is built from TRBV4-3 and TRBJ2-1; weak D call: TRBD1 (6 bases). CDR1 and CDR2 (germline): LGHNA, YSLEER. The CDR3 extends over 13 amino acids. Trimming took 0 bases from V and 10 from J, leaving 10 bases between them. CDR3 residues: CASSQDVGGEQFF. In DNA, the CDR3 is TGCGCCAGCAGCCAAGATGTTGGGGGCGAGCAGTTCTTC.

This chain uses TRBV6-5 with TRBJ2-1; TRBD2 is a possible D gene (5 bases). Germline CDR1 reads MNHEY; CDR2 reads SVGAGI. The CDR3 loop spans 12 amino acids. The ends were cut back, 8 bases at V and 9 bases at J, with 14 bases in the middle. The CDR3 region has the DNA TGTGCCAGCCGGGGAGTTTTGGGTGAGCAGTTCTTC. This translates into CASRGVLGEQFF.

This CDR3 is CASSEMGQGVNYGYTF. The DNA of the CDR3 is TGTGCCAGCAGTGAAATGGGACAGGGGGTTAACTATGGCTACACCTTC. This chain joins TRBV6-1 and TRBJ1-2, with 11 positions matching TRBD1. The germline V gene encodes CDR1 MNHNS and CDR2 SASEGT. This CDR3 spans 16 amino acids. Trimming took 2 bases from V and 1 from J; bases not matched to a gene: 3.

The chain has TRBV6-1 and TRBJ2-7; D perhaps matches TRBD1 (5 bases). The CDR3 spans 13 residues. Germline assignment: CDR1 MNHNS and CDR2 SASEGT. Deletions cut 6 bases from V and 3 bases from J, with 12 bases between. As DNA, the CDR3 is TGTGCCAGCAGCTTCGACAGAGACTACGAGCAGTACTTC. Translated, it gives CASSFDRDYEQYF.

The genes are TRBV27 and TRBJ2-3, with TRBD2 matching 13 bases. The CDR3 contains 17 residues. J gave up 2 bases and V 3 bases, and 5 bases lay outside the gene matches. Germline V CDR1 and CDR2: MNHEY, SMNVEV (reference sequence). CDR3 DNA sequence: TGTGCCAGCAGTTTTCTCGGACTAGCGGGAGACACAGATACGCAGTATTTT. It specifies CASSFLGLAGDTDTQYF.

The chain carries TRBV7-9 and TRBJ2-7, with 7 bases that match TRBD1. Germline lookup yields CDR1 SEHNR and CDR2 FQNEAQ (reference sequence). This CDR3 contains 14 residues. V gave up 5 bases and J gave up 2 bases; unmatched junction bases: 6. The CDR3 DNA follows: TGTGCCAGCAGCGCCCGGGACAGAGCCTACGAGCAGTACTTC. Translation gives CASSARDRAYEQYF.

This clone was detected once. CDR3 loop: CASRKRPSGRADTQYF. CDR3 DNA: TGTGCCAGCAGAAAACGGCCTAGCGGGAGGGCGGATACGCAGTATTTT. This chain uses TRBV6-8 with TRBJ2-3; 12 bases line up with TRBD2. V dropped 6 bases and J dropped 6; count of bases not matched to a gene: 10. Germline CDR1 and CDR2: MNHGY and SAAAGT. The CDR3 sequence is 16 residues long.

This chain uses TRBV5-4 with TRBJ2-3; TRBD2 matches at 8 bases. Germline CDR1 reads SGHNT; CDR2 reads YYREEE (reference sequence). With V trimmed by 4 bases and J by 4 bases, 8 bases remained unmatched. The CDR3 extends over 15 amino acids. The CDR3 here is CASSPLRGGSDTQYF. CDR3 nucleotides: TGTGCCAGCAGCCCTCTCCGGGGGGGGTCAGATACGCAGTATTTT.

The chain couples TRBV7-2 to TRBJ2-4, with D unclear. In germline, CDR1 is SGHTA, CDR2 FQGNSA. The CDR3 is made up of 13 amino acids. The ends were cut back, 4 bases at V and 1 base at J, with 5 bases in the middle. The CDR3 loop reads CASSSVAKNIQYF. In DNA, the CDR3 is TGTGCCAGCAGCTCCGTGGCCAAAAACATTCAGTACTTC.

The chain recombines TRBV18 with TRBJ1-1; D is unclear. CDR1 KGHSH and CDR2 LQKENI come from the germline V gene. CDR3 length: 11 residues. Trimming pared 6 bases from V and 5 bases from J, leaving 7 bases between. CDR3 protein: CASSARTEAFF. The CDR3 region has the DNA TGTGCCAGCTCCGCCCGGACTGAAGCTTTCTTT.

This chain uses TRBV7-6 with TRBJ2-2, with 7 bases matching TRBD1. V lost 1 base to trimming and J lost 11 bases; unmatched junction nucleotides: 7. The germline CDR1 and CDR2 sequences are SGHVS and FNYEAQ. CDR3 size: 14 residues. CDR3 sequence: CASSLGRTGPELFF. In DNA, the CDR3 is TGTGCCAGCAGCTTAGGACGGACAGGCCCTGAGCTGTTTTTT.

This clone was counted once. This sequence joins TRBV5-1 and TRBJ1-2, with D maybe TRBD1 (5 bases). Germline loops: CDR1 SGHRS, CDR2 YFSETQ. Deletions cut 2 bases from V and 7 bases from J, with 15 bases between. The CDR3 has 14 amino acids. The CDR3: CASSFETAAGGYTF. CDR3 nucleotide sequence: TGCGCCAGCAGCTTTGAGACAGCAGCAGGTGGCTACACCTTC.

This clone was recorded a few times. The chain carries TRBV12-5 and TRBJ1-1; D may be TRBD1 (6 bases). Per the germline V gene, CDR1 is LGHNT and CDR2 is FRNRAP. Trimming removed 7 bases at V and 8 bases at J, with 11 bases between. CDR3 length equals 11 residues. The CDR3 protein is CASARGSEAFF. The DNA of the CDR3 is TGTGCTAGTGCGAGGGGGTCGGAAGCTTTCTTT.

This sequence joins TRBV4-2 and TRBJ1-4, with 10 bases aligning to TRBD1. CDR3 length equals 17 residues. With 0 bases clipped from V and 8 bases from J, the junction kept 9 bases outside the gene matches. Germline CDR1 is LGHNA and CDR2 is YNFKEQ. The CDR3 nucleotides read TGTGCCAGCAGCCAAGATGACAGGGGGCGGATGGGAGAAAAACTGTTTTTT. Protein sequence: CASSQDDRGRMGEKLFF.

The chain has TRBV23-1 and TRBJ2-2; a possible D gene is TRBD1 (6 bases). TRBV23-1 is an ORF, and what it does is uncertain. The V end was cut by 3 bases, the J end by 6 bases, with 17 bases between. The CDR3 consists of 16 residues. The CDR3 loop is CASSHQYRDLAGELFF. CDR3 nucleotide sequence: TGCGCCAGCAGTCACCAGTACAGGGATCTGGCCGGGGAGCTGTTTTTT.

This rearrangement joins TRBV19 to TRBJ1-4; possible D gene TRBD1, 5 bases. The CDR3 is 12 amino acids. CDR1 is LNHDA, CDR2 SQIVND, per germline (reference sequence). V lost 5 bases, J lost 10 bases, and 11 bases lay in between. The CDR3 spells CASSVPGGKLFF. CDR3 nucleotides: TGTGCCAGTAGTGTTCCCGGGGGAAAACTGTTTTTT.

V usage is TRBV7-8 and J usage is TRBJ1-5; 8 nucleotides align to TRBD1. The germline V gene encodes CDR1 SGHVS and CDR2 FQNEAQ. Unmatched junction bases numbered 5, after V lost 2 bases and J lost 2 bases. This CDR3 comprises 16 residues. The CDR3 spells CASSLQGAVGNQPQHF. The CDR3 DNA is TGTGCCAGCAGCTTACAGGGGGCGGTTGGCAATCAGCCCCAGCATTTT.

This chain links TRBV6-5 with TRBJ2-1; the match to TRBD2 covers 9 bases. The CDR3 length is 14 residues. Germline assignment: CDR1 MNHEY and CDR2 SVGAGI. V shed 8 bases, J shed 9 bases, and the junction held 11 bases outside the gene matches. CDR3: CASRRLAVVSEQFF. The CDR3, as DNA: TGTGCCAGCCGTAGACTAGCGGTGGTGAGTGAGCAGTTCTTC.

The chain is built from TRBV13 and TRBJ2-3; the match to TRBD1 covers 7 bases. V was pared by 2 bases and J by 1 base, with 15 bases of the junction left unmatched. Germline V lookup: CDR1 PRHDT, CDR2 FYEKMQ (reference sequence). CDR3 size: 19 residues. The CDR3: CASSLRAGTAAAGTDTQYF. The CDR3 DNA sequence: TGTGCCAGCAGCTTAAGGGCAGGGACAGCTGCCGCCGGCACAGATACGCAGTATTTT.

This chain links TRBV18 with TRBJ1-5; D is perhaps TRBD1 (5 bases). The CDR3 consists of 14 residues. V was cut by 3 bases and J by 6 bases, with 12 bases left in between. Germline CDR1 is KGHSH and CDR2 is LQKENI. This CDR3 is CASSPTAGIQPQHF. CDR3 nucleotide sequence: TGTGCCAGCTCACCCACGGCAGGGATTCAGCCCCAGCATTTT.

V gene TRBV28 combines with J gene TRBJ2-4; the D gene is possibly TRBD2 (6 bases). Germline loops: CDR1 MDHEN, CDR2 SYDVKM. Trimming stripped 6 bases from V and 0 bases from J, with 15 bases between. The CDR3 sequence is 16 residues long. This chain's CDR3 is CASSPRAGLAKNIQYF. The CDR3 DNA sequence: TGTGCCAGCAGCCCGAGGGCGGGACTAGCCAAAAACATTCAGTACTTC.

V and J are TRBV18 and TRBJ1-2, with D possibly being TRBD1 (5 bases). Germline values: CDR1 KGHSH, CDR2 LQKENI. The V end lost 3 bases, the J end lost 2 bases, and 7 bases lay between the germline ends. The CDR3 spans 13 residues. The CDR3 protein is CASSPGGNYGYTF. In DNA form, the CDR3 reads TGTGCCAGCTCACCGGGGGGAAACTATGGCTACACCTTC.

The V gene is TRBV4-3, the J gene TRBJ2-1; 9 nucleotides agree with TRBD2. Trimming at V came to 0 bases and at J to 11 bases, leaving 8 bases not matched to a gene. This CDR3 is 15 amino acids long. The germline V gene encodes CDR1 LGHNA and CDR2 YSLEER. The DNA for the CDR3 is TGCGCCAGCAGCCAAGATAAAGCTAGCGGGGCCAAGCAGTTCTTC. Protein: CASSQDKASGAKQFF.

The chain links TRBV7-3 to TRBJ2-3; 8 bases map to TRBD2. Germline V gives CDR1 SGHTA, CDR2 FQGTGA. This CDR3 has 16 amino acids. V dropped 6 bases and J dropped 4; count of bases not matched to a gene: 12. CDR3 coding DNA: TGTGCCAGCAGTCCTCTAACGGGAGGGCCCCCAGATACGCAGTATTTT. Its protein product is CASSPLTGGPPDTQYF. Looking up the rest from reference TRBV7-3 and TRBJ2-3 gives the full variable domain: GAGVSQTPSNKVTEKGKYVELRCDPISGHTALYWYRQSLGQGPEFLIYFQGTGAADDSGLPNDRFFAVRPEGSVSTLKIQRTERGDSAVYLCASSPLTGGPPDTQYFGPGTRLTVL.

V usage is TRBV4-1 and J usage is TRBJ1-5, with 8 bases fitting TRBD1. Germline V CDR1 and CDR2: MGHRA, YSYEKL. V was clipped by 0 bases and J by 0 bases; unmatched bases: 7. The length of the CDR3 is 18 residues. The CDR3 coding sequence is TGCGCCAGCAGCCAAGATGGTAGGACAGGGAATAGCAATCAGCCCCAGCATTTT. Translated, it gives CASSQDGRTGNSNQPQHF.

This rearrangement joins TRBV6-5 to TRBJ2-1, with D possibly matching TRBD2 (6 bases). V shed 10 bases and J shed 5 bases, with 21 bases lying between them. Germline V gene sequence: CDR1 MNHEY, CDR2 SVGAGI. The CDR3 is made up of 15 amino acids. CDR3 sequence: CATQRTGAPNNEQFF. CDR3 in DNA: TGTGCCACCCAAAGGACGGGAGCCCCGAACAATGAGCAGTTCTTC.

This clone was observed a handful of times. This rearrangement joins TRBV5-1 to TRBJ1-5; no clear D. Trimming pared 0 bases from V and 1 base from J, leaving 11 bases between. CDR3 size: 16 residues. Germline CDR1 is SGHRS and CDR2 is YFSETQ. CDR3 amino acids: CASSLAPTGSNQPQHF. For the CDR3, the DNA is TGCGCCAGCAGCTTGGCTCCGACGGGGAGCAATCAGCCCCAGCATTTT.

The rearrangement links TRBV7-2 to TRBJ1-1; a weak D match, TRBD1 (5 bases). Germline lookup yields CDR1 SGHTA and CDR2 FQGNSA. The V end lost 5 bases, the J end lost 4 bases, and 11 bases lay between the germline ends. The CDR3 runs to 13 residues. The CDR3 sequence: CASSRPGPTEAFF. The CDR3 DNA reads TGTGCCAGCAGCCGTCCAGGGCCCACTGAAGCTTTCTTT.

The chain links TRBV2 to TRBJ2-7; D possibly corresponds to TRBD2 (5 bases). V gave up 6 bases and J gave up 2 bases, with 11 bases separating them. Germline lookup yields CDR1 SNHLY and CDR2 FYNNEI. The CDR3 sequence is 13 residues long. CDR3 DNA sequence: TGTGCCAGCAGCAACGGACTTACCTACGAGCAGTACTTC. Protein: CASSNGLTYEQYF.